The source of this TCR beta chain is a study of cytomegalovirus exposure and HLA in healthy donors. Whole-study results and caveats: Fewer N-insertions than the roughly 670-donor mean were reportedly shown by an Asian-associated ancestry cluster in a later analysis. Testing in vitro showed three CMV-associated chains specific for CMV antigens.

Note on this clone: Its antigen is not identified.

The CDR3 sequence is 15 residues long. The germline CDR1 and CDR2 sequences are MDHEN and SYDVKM. The V end lost 5 bases, the J end lost 0 bases, and 13 bases lay between the germline ends. This PCR relied on a set of 60 Vbeta primers and 13 Jbeta primers. In the original processing: As a later analysis found, there were around 86 million unique TCR beta chains, of which 8.5 million to 14 million were shared. Repertoires were generated with immunoSEQ multiplex PCR, while TCRdb's copy carries only in-frame clones and drops some. That table is the source of V, J and clone size, and D and trimming were worked out from the DNA. The sample holds 200,000 to 250,000 clones, more than 75% seen once.

Sequences were obtained from PBMCs. This receptor was identified in a human donor in good health. V gene TRBV28 combines with J gene TRBJ1-2; a weak D match, TRBD1 (6 bases). The CDR3 loop reads CASSGSDRPNYGYTF. The DNA of the CDR3 is TGTGCCAGCAGTGGCTCGGACAGACCTAACTATGGCTACACCTTC.